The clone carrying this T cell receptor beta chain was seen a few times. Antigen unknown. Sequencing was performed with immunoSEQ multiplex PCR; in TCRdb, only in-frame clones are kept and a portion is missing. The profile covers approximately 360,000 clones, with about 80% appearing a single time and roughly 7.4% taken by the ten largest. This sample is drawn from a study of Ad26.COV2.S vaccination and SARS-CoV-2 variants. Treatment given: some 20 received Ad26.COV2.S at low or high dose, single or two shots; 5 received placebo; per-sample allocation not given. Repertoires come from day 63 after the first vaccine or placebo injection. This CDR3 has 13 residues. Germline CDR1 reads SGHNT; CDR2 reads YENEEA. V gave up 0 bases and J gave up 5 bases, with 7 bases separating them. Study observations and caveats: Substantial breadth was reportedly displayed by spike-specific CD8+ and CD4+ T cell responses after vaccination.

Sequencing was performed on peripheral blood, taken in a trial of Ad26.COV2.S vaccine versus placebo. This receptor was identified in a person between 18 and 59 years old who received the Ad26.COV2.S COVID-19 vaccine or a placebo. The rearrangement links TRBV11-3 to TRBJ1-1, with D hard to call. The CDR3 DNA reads TGTGCCAGCAGCTTAGAGACCTGGACTGAAGCTTTCTTT. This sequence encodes CASSLETWTEAFF. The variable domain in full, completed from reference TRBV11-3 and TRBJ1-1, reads EAGVVQSPRYKIIEKKQPVAFWCNPISGHNTLYWYLQNLGQGPELLIRYENEEAVDDSQLPKDRFSAERLKGVDSTLKIQPAELGDSAVYLCASSLETWTEAFFGQGTRLTVV.